The 25 T cell receptor beta chains below were found in one sample sequenced in a study of CD4 and CD8 cells across lung adenocarcinoma regions. TCRdb re-called the PCR reads with MiXCR, one entry per CDR3 protein. The sample includes around 20,000 distinct CDR3 sequences, about 46% of them seen just once. Material for sequencing was CD4+ T cells from the margin of a lung tumor. Every receptor here comes from a male donor with lung adenocarcinoma. The CD4 and CD8 labels of this study may be unreliable.

This clonotype was recorded many times. The J gene is TRBJ2-1, the V gene TRBV3-1, with no clear D. From germline, CDR1 is LGHDT and CDR2 YNNKEL (reference sequence). The CDR3 totals 13 residues. V dropped 1 base and J dropped 8 bases, with 9 bases sitting between them. Here the CDR3 DNA reads TGTGCCAGCAGCCAAGGTAGGGCCGATGAGCAGTTCTTC. This sequence encodes CASSQGRADEQFF.

Relative to its sample, this clonotype is medium-sized. The V gene is TRBV6-1, the J gene TRBJ2-1, with 8 bases aligning to TRBD1. The junction had 8 bases not matched to a gene; V was cut back by 6 bases and J by 1 base. The germline gives CDR1 MNHNS, CDR2 SASEGT. The CDR3 has 16 amino acids. As DNA, the CDR3 is TGTGCCAGCAGCTCCGACAGGGGACGATCCTACAATGAGCAGTTCTTC. It is translated as CASSSDRGRSYNEQFF.

The chain's CDR3 is CATTSFNTGELFF. The CDR3 DNA reads TGTGCCACCACTTCGTTTAACACCGGGGAGCTGTTTTTT. The chain links TRBV12-3 or TRBV12-4 to TRBJ2-2; D unresolved. This CDR3 has 13 residues. V was cut by 10 bases and J by 2 bases, with 11 bases left in between.

This clonotype occurred a few times. The V gene is TRBV6-1, the J gene TRBJ2-3; TRBD2 might be the D (5 bases). CDR1 is MNHNS and CDR2 is SASEGT in the germline V gene. The V end lost 6 bases, the J end lost 4 bases, and 20 bases lay between the germline ends. The CDR3 covers 16 residues. This chain's CDR3 is CASRLQSEAISDTQYF. CDR3 coding DNA: TGTGCCAGCAGGCTACAATCGGAGGCAATATCAGATACGCAGTATTTT.

This clonotype was seen a handful of times. The DNA for the CDR3 is TGTGCCAGCAGTTTAGATGCTGGCTACACCTTC. Translating it yields CASSLDAGYTF. The chain joins TRBV12-3 or TRBV12-4 to TRBJ1-2; D gene uncertain. This CDR3 is built from 11 residues. The V gene lost 1 base and the J gene lost 7 bases, with 4 bases spanning the gap.

Concerning this clonotype: A read error may be the cause here, since a much bigger clone is one base away. This chain links TRBV7-2 with TRBJ2-1; possible D gene TRBD2, 5 bases. TRBJ2-5 explains the end of the DNA better; the J call may be wrong. The CDR3 is 13 residues long. Germline V gene lookup returns CDR1 SGHTA and CDR2 FQGNSA. CDR3 in amino acids: CTSSLRRGETQYF. DNA of the CDR3: TGTACCAGCAGCTTACGGCGAGGGGAGACCCAGTACTTC.

The chain recombines TRBV6-1 with TRBJ2-4, with D possibly matching TRBD2 (6 bases). The J call is doubtful: the DNA matches TRBJ2-5 better. The CDR3 has 15 residues. Germline assignment: CDR1 MNHNS and CDR2 SASEGT. The DNA for the CDR3 is TGTGCCAGCAGTCCACAGCTACTAGCCAAAGAGACCCAGTACTTC. Protein sequence: CASSPQLLAKETQYF.

The CDR3 loop reads CASSLKQGGTGELFF. The CDR3 bases are TGTGCCAGCAGCTTAAAACAGGGTGGCACCGGGGAGCTGTTTTTT. The chain links TRBV7-6 to TRBJ2-2; D is perhaps TRBD1 (6 bases). This CDR3 comprises 15 residues. Trimming pared 2 bases from V and 4 bases from J, leaving 11 bases between. Germline CDR1 SGHVS, CDR2 FNYEAQ.

This chain connects TRBV27 to TRBJ1-1, with a tentative D call TRBD1 (5 bases). The CDR3 extends over 14 amino acids. CDR1 MNHEY and CDR2 SMNVEV come from the germline V gene (reference sequence). With 4 bases removed from V and 4 bases from J, the gap between germline ends came to 13 bases. The CDR3 bases are TGTGCCAGCAGTTCCCGCCTGACAGCCACTGAAGCTTTCTTT. Residues: CASSSRLTATEAFF.

Sample share makes this clonotype medium-sized. V is TRBV10-2 and J is TRBJ2-4; TRBD2 might be the D (6 bases). There are 17 residues in the CDR3. Deletions cut 2 bases from V and 3 bases from J, with 17 bases between. Per the germline V gene, CDR1 is WSHSY and CDR2 is SAAADI. The CDR3 loop is CASSEGGGVTGKNIQYF. Here the CDR3 DNA reads TGCGCCAGCAGTGAGGGAGGCGGGGTCACAGGCAAAAACATTCAGTACTTC.

In the case of this clonotype: At one of its ends the junction is not consistent with the germline gene, which may arise from a read error. The chain couples TRBV6-1 to TRBJ2-3; 9 bases match TRBD1. Germline V CDR1 and CDR2: MNHNS, SASEGT. This CDR3 has 17 amino acids. The CDR3 is CASKRQGGPFATDTQYF. The CDR3, as DNA: TGTGCCAGCAAGAGACAGGGGGGGCCCTTTGCCACAGATACGCAGTATTTC.

J is TRBJ2-3 and V is TRBV6-5; D call uncertain. CDR1 is MNHEY and CDR2 is SVGAGI in the germline V gene. Trimming removed 4 bases at V and 7 bases at J, with 27 bases between. This CDR3 spans 18 amino acids. As DNA, the CDR3 is TGTGCCAGCAGTTCCCCCGGACCCCGGCCTAGAGCCAAAAATACGCAGTATTTT. It yields the protein CASSSPGPRPRAKNTQYF.

This clonotype has a single count. V gene TRBV4-1 combines with J gene TRBJ2-2; tentative D call: TRBD1 (6 bases). Germline CDR1 is MGHRA and CDR2 is YSYEKL. CDR3 length: 16 residues. V was trimmed by 3 bases and J by 5 bases, leaving 16 bases between them. The CDR3 DNA reads TGCGCCAGCAGCCATTTTCCAGGGGATGTTACCGGGGAGCTGTTTTTT. Translation gives CASSHFPGDVTGELFF.

About this clonotype itself: At one end, the junction sequence differs from germline, possibly due to a read error. The rearrangement uses TRBV10-2 and TRBJ2-4; D is possibly TRBD1 (6 bases). This CDR3 comprises 15 residues. CDR1 and CDR2 from the germline V gene are WSHSY and SAAADI. CDR3 in amino acids: CASGGTGSATNTQYF. CDR3 coding DNA: TGCGCCAGCGGAGGAACAGGGTCAGCCACAAACACTCAGTACTTC.

This clonotype was counted ten times or more. The chain recombines TRBV7-6 with TRBJ2-7, with TRBD1 matching over 11 bases. Germline trimming cut 3 bases from V and 7 bases from J; bases unmatched to any gene: 8. The CDR3 is 15 residues long. The germline V gene has CDR1 SGHVS and CDR2 FNYEAQ. The CDR3 DNA reads as TGTGCCAGCAGCTTGCGGGGACAGGGGGGGTATGAGCAGTACTTC. Its translation: CASSLRGQGGYEQYF.

For this clonotype: This may be a read error, as it is one base from a much larger clone. The V call is TRBV6-2 or TRBV6-3, the J call TRBJ2-4; the match to TRBD2 covers 8 bases. J gave up 13 bases and V 7 bases, and 9 bases lay outside the gene matches. CDR1 and CDR2 from the germline V gene are MNHEY and SVGEGT. This CDR3 contains 12 residues. The CDR3 sequence: CASTYTSGGQYF. CDR3 coding DNA: TGTGCCAGCACCTACACCTCGGGGGGGCAGTACTTC.

This clonotype was counted ten times or more. The rearrangement joins TRBV5-4 to TRBJ2-5, with 8 bases matching TRBD2. Germline values: CDR1 SGHNT, CDR2 YYREEE (reference sequence). This CDR3 has 15 amino acids. Trimming at V came to 4 bases and at J to 11 bases, leaving 16 bases not matched to a gene. Written as DNA, the CDR3 is TGTGCCAGCAGCCCATCAGCGGGAGAGTTGGGTGAGCAGTACTTC. The encoded protein is CASSPSAGELGEQYF. Full variable domain (remainder filled in from reference TRBV5-4 and TRBJ2-5): ETGVTQSPTHLIKTRGQQVTLRCSSQSGHNTVSWYQQALGQGPQFIFQYYREEENGRGNFPPRFSGLQFPNYSSELNVNALELDDSALYLCASSPSAGELGEQYFGPGTRLLVL.

The chain couples TRBV6-5 to TRBJ2-1, with TRBD1 matching over 7 bases. The CDR3 sequence is 20 residues long. Germline V CDR1 and CDR2: MNHEY, SVGAGI. Trimming at V came to 1 base and at J to 10 bases, leaving 25 bases not matched to a gene. The CDR3 DNA follows: TGTGCCAGCAGTTACTGCGCGTTTCGGGACAGCCTACCCCCCCACTACGAGCAGTTCTTC. As protein: CASSYCAFRDSLPPHYEQFF.

This clonotype was observed at least ten times. The chain couples TRBV3-1 to TRBJ2-5, with a weak D call TRBD2 (5 bases). The tail of the sequence fits TRBJ2-7 better, so the J call may be wrong. In germline, CDR1 is LGHDT, CDR2 YNNKEL (reference sequence). The CDR3 sequence is 12 residues long. CDR3: CASSQKGDEQYF. The CDR3 nucleotides are TGTGCCAGCAGCCAAAAGGGAGACGAGCAGTACTTC.

The chain links TRBV5-1 to TRBJ1-1; 7 bases fit TRBD1. This CDR3 has 14 residues. Germline CDR1 reads SGHRS; CDR2 reads YFSETQ. J gave up 6 bases and V 0 bases, and 5 bases lay outside the gene matches. CDR3 protein: CASSLDPGGSEAFF. The CDR3 region has the DNA TGCGCCAGCAGCTTGGATCCAGGGGGATCTGAAGCTTTCTTT. The complete variable domain, with remaining parts taken from reference TRBV5-1 and TRBJ1-1, reads KAGVTQTPRYLIKTRGQQVTLSCSPISGHRSVSWYQQTPGQGLQFLFEYFSETQRNKGNFPGRFSGRQFSNSRSEMNVSTLELGDSALYLCASSLDPGGSEAFFGQGTRLTVV.

This clonotype has at least ten counts. The chain couples TRBV4-1 to TRBJ2-1; a possible D gene is TRBD2 (6 bases). CDR1 is MGHRA and CDR2 is YSYEKL in the germline V gene. This CDR3 is 17 amino acids long. V lost 1 base and J 7 bases, leaving 20 bases between the germline ends. CDR3 bases: TGCGCCAGCAGCCAAGGTACCGGGACTCCAAGGTTGAATGAGCAGTTCTTC. The encoded protein is CASSQGTGTPRLNEQFF.

A note on this clonotype: One end of the junction is discordant with germline, which a read error may explain. This sequence joins TRBV12-5 and TRBJ2-4; D is possibly TRBD2 (6 bases). This CDR3 has 14 residues. Germline CDR1 LGHNT, CDR2 FRNRAP. CDR3 in DNA: TGTGCTAGTGGACGGGACTGTGCCAAAAACATGCAGTACTTC. Translation gives CASGRDCAKNMQYF.

V usage is TRBV28 and J usage is TRBJ1-6; a weak D match, TRBD1 (5 bases). Germline V gives CDR1 MDHEN, CDR2 SYDVKM. V was clipped by 7 bases and J by 10 bases, with 29 bases between them. This CDR3 has 18 residues. CDR3 region: CASTSPGTDGWYTSPLHF. The DNA of the CDR3 is TGTGCCAGCACCTCTCCTGGGACGGACGGATGGTATACGTCACCCCTCCACTTT.

The CDR3 DNA reads TGTGCCAGCAGCTCCGGGACGGATTATGGCTACACCTTC. It encodes CASSSGTDYGYTF. The J gene is TRBJ1-2, the V gene TRBV7-6, with a weak D call TRBD1 (5 bases). Trimming pared 4 bases from V and 5 bases from J, leaving 11 bases between. The CDR3 extends over 13 amino acids. In germline, CDR1 is SGHVS, CDR2 FNYEAQ.

The V and J genes are TRBV7-2 and TRBJ2-7, with D hard to call. Judging by the DNA end, TRBJ2-5 fits better; the J call may be wrong. Germline values: CDR1 SGHTA, CDR2 FQGNSA. The CDR3 runs to 14 residues. This CDR3 is CASSSARLPETQYF. The CDR3 nucleotides read TGTGCCAGCAGCTCCGCTCGGTTGCCGGAGACCCAGTACTTC.